This is a list of T cell receptor beta chains from one sample in a study of cytomegalovirus exposure and HLA in healthy donors. Measured with immunoSEQ multiplex PCR; TCRdb has only the in-frame clones, and not every one. The sample includes more than 95,000 clones, approximately 80% of them seen just once. Sequenced material: PBMCs. The source is a man aged 18 to 30 in good health and CMV-seronegative. Each CDR3 is given with its conserved first and last residue. D genes are given only for firm matches. Part of the rows lack a size; the others show once, few, many or a class for expanded clones.

d_gene: .
abundance: .
j_gene: TRBJ1-2
v_gene: TRBV11-2
CDR3nt: TGTGCCAGCAGCCTGGACAGAACCTATGGCTACACCTTC
CDR3aa: CASSLDRTYGYTF

d_gene: .
abundance: .
j_gene: TRBJ2-7
v_gene: TRBV11-2
CDR3nt: TGTGCCAGCAGTTCGGACTTTGGCGAGCAGTACTTC
CDR3aa: CASSSDFGEQYF

d_gene: .
abundance: .
j_gene: TRBJ1-2
v_gene: TRBV4-2
CDR3nt: TGTGCCAGCAGCCAAGATGGCCGCGGAGGGGAGACTAACTATGGCTACACCTTC
CDR3aa: CASSQDGRGGETNYGYTF

d_gene: .
abundance: medium-sized
j_gene: TRBJ2-7
v_gene: TRBV6-6
CDR3nt: TGTGCCAGCCAGGGTCTCGCCTACGAGCAGTACTTC
CDR3aa: CASQGLAYEQYF

d_gene: TRBD1
abundance: .
j_gene: TRBJ1-2
v_gene: TRBV19
CDR3nt: TGTGCCAGTAGTCTTTCGACAGGGCTCAACTATGGCTACACCTTC
CDR3aa: CASSLSTGLNYGYTF

d_gene: .
abundance: .
j_gene: TRBJ2-7
v_gene: TRBV4-1
CDR3nt: TGCGCCAGCAGCCCCCCGGGCAGGGTCGGAGAGCAGTACTTC
CDR3aa: CASSPPGRVGEQYF

d_gene: .
abundance: .
j_gene: TRBJ2-6
v_gene: TRBV19
CDR3nt: TGTGCGAGCCGAACTGGGGCCAACGTCCTGACTTTC
CDR3aa: CASRTGANVLTF

d_gene: .
abundance: .
j_gene: TRBJ2-7
v_gene: TRBV29-1
CDR3nt: TGCAGCGTTGAAGACAGAAACTACGAGCAGTACTTC
CDR3aa: CSVEDRNYEQYF

d_gene: .
abundance: .
j_gene: TRBJ2-1
v_gene: TRBV9
CDR3nt: TGTGCCAGCAGCGTAGACGGGGGCTCCTACAATGAGCAGTTCTTC
CDR3aa: CASSVDGGSYNEQFF

d_gene: TRBD1
abundance: .
j_gene: TRBJ1-2
v_gene: TRBV13
CDR3nt: TGTGCCAGCAGCTTAGGGGGGGACAGGCCAGGTCCTAGACGCTATGGCTACACCTTC
CDR3aa: CASSLGGDRPGPRRYGYTF

d_gene: TRBD2
abundance: few
j_gene: TRBJ2-5
v_gene: TRBV7-6
CDR3nt: TGTGCCAGCAGCTTAGGCTCTAGCGGGATCTTTAGCGGGACCCAGTACTTC
CDR3aa: CASSLGSSGIFSGTQYF

d_gene: .
abundance: .
j_gene: TRBJ2-1
v_gene: TRBV5-6
CDR3nt: TGTGCCAGCAGCTCCCTCGGTAACGAGCAGTTCTTC
CDR3aa: CASSSLGNEQFF

d_gene: TRBD1
abundance: once
j_gene: TRBJ1-5
v_gene: TRBV5-6
CDR3nt: TGTGCCAGCAGCAGGACAGGGGATAGCAATCAGCCCCAGCATTTT
CDR3aa: CASSRTGDSNQPQHF

d_gene: TRBD1
abundance: .
j_gene: TRBJ1-2
v_gene: TRBV5-4
CDR3nt: TGTGCCAGCAGTTACAGGGGGGATGGCTACACCTTC
CDR3aa: CASSYRGDGYTF

d_gene: .
abundance: .
j_gene: TRBJ1-3
v_gene: TRBV6-1
CDR3nt: TGTGCAAGTTCAGCGGCGAGCTCTGGAAACACCATATATTTT
CDR3aa: CASSAASSGNTIYF

d_gene: TRBD2
abundance: .
j_gene: TRBJ2-5
v_gene: TRBV10-3
CDR3nt: TGTGCCATCAGTGACCCGGGACTAGCAGGCGAGACCCAGTACTTC
CDR3aa: CAISDPGLAGETQYF

d_gene: TRBD1
abundance: few
j_gene: TRBJ1-1
v_gene: TRBV10-3
CDR3nt: TGTGCCATCAGCGAGCCGGACAGGGCGAACACTGAAGCTTTCTTT
CDR3aa: CAISEPDRANTEAFF

d_gene: .
abundance: .
j_gene: TRBJ1-3
v_gene: TRBV4-2
CDR3nt: TGTGCCAGCAGCCAAATAGAGGGCAGCTCTGGAAACACCATATATTTT
CDR3aa: CASSQIEGSSGNTIYF

d_gene: TRBD1
abundance: .
j_gene: TRBJ2-7
v_gene: TRBV9
CDR3nt: TGTGCCAGCAGCGTAGGATGGAACAGGGGCACCTACGAGCAGTACTTC
CDR3aa: CASSVGWNRGTYEQYF

d_gene: TRBD1
abundance: .
j_gene: TRBJ1-2
v_gene: TRBV7-2
CDR3nt: TGTGCCAGCAGCCATCGGAACGACAGGGCGTCAAACTATGGCTACACCTTC
CDR3aa: CASSHRNDRASNYGYTF

d_gene: .
abundance: .
j_gene: TRBJ2-7
v_gene: TRBV6-5
CDR3nt: TGTGCCAGCAGTCGGACAGGCCTCGGGGGCGAGCAGTACTTC
CDR3aa: CASSRTGLGGEQYF

d_gene: TRBD1
abundance: .
j_gene: TRBJ1-2
v_gene: TRBV4-3
CDR3nt: TGCGCCAGCAGCTCCTGGGACAGGGACGATGGCTACACCTTC
CDR3aa: CASSSWDRDDGYTF

d_gene: .
abundance: .
j_gene: TRBJ1-1
v_gene: TRBV7-2
CDR3nt: TGTGCCAGCAGCGATCAAGCGAACACTGAAGCTTTCTTT
CDR3aa: CASSDQANTEAFF

d_gene: TRBD1
abundance: .
j_gene: TRBJ1-6
v_gene: TRBV2
CDR3nt: TGTGCCAGCAGTGAAGTCGGACAGGGGGTTTCACCCCTCCACTTT
CDR3aa: CASSEVGQGVSPLHF

d_gene: TRBD2
abundance: .
j_gene: TRBJ2-3
v_gene: TRBV5-6
CDR3nt: TGTGCCAGCAGCCGGACAGCCGGGACTAGCGGGGGGCGTACGCAGTATTTT
CDR3aa: CASSRTAGTSGGRTQYF

d_gene: TRBD2
abundance: .
j_gene: TRBJ2-3
v_gene: TRBV19
CDR3nt: TGTGCCAGTAGCCCGGGGGCGGGACTAGCGGGGGGAACAGATACGCAGTATTTT
CDR3aa: CASSPGAGLAGGTDTQYF

d_gene: TRBD1
abundance: .
j_gene: TRBJ1-2
v_gene: TRBV7-8
CDR3nt: TGTGCCAGCAGCTCGCGGACAGGGAGTGGCTACACCTTC
CDR3aa: CASSSRTGSGYTF

d_gene: .
abundance: .
j_gene: TRBJ2-7
v_gene: TRBV4-3
CDR3nt: TGCGCCAGCAGCCAAGTATTAGGCAGGGGCTACGAGCAGTACTTC
CDR3aa: CASSQVLGRGYEQYF

d_gene: .
abundance: .
j_gene: TRBJ1-1
v_gene: TRBV27
CDR3nt: TGTGCCAGCAGTCCCAGGAATCCGAACACTGAAGCTTTCTTT
CDR3aa: CASSPRNPNTEAFF

d_gene: TRBD1
abundance: .
j_gene: TRBJ1-5
v_gene: TRBV18
CDR3nt: TGTGCCAGCTCGGGTATCGGACAGGGTGGCAATCAGCCCCAGCATTTT
CDR3aa: CASSGIGQGGNQPQHF

d_gene: TRBD1
abundance: .
j_gene: TRBJ1-2
v_gene: TRBV6-1
CDR3nt: TGTGCCAGCAGTACGGGACAGGGGGCAGATGGCTACACCTTC
CDR3aa: CASSTGQGADGYTF

d_gene: .
abundance: .
j_gene: TRBJ1-5
v_gene: TRBV6-6
CDR3nt: TGTGCCAGCACCGACTACGGGGGAAGCAATCAGCCCCAGCATTTT
CDR3aa: CASTDYGGSNQPQHF

d_gene: .
abundance: .
j_gene: TRBJ2-1
v_gene: TRBV2
CDR3nt: TGTGCCAGCAGTACAACCGGGACAAGAAATGAGCAGTTCTTC
CDR3aa: CASSTTGTRNEQFF

d_gene: .
abundance: .
j_gene: TRBJ2-5
v_gene: TRBV7-8
CDR3nt: TGTGCCAGCAGCGGCGGTGAGGGACTGGAGACCCAGTACTTC
CDR3aa: CASSGGEGLETQYF

d_gene: .
abundance: .
j_gene: TRBJ2-5
v_gene: TRBV25-1
CDR3nt: TGTGCCAGCAGTGGCCGGGACACCCAAGAGACCCAGTACTTC
CDR3aa: CASSGRDTQETQYF